This TCR beta chain is from a study of blood T cell repertoires in COVID-19. Generated by immunoSEQ multiplex PCR, the TCRdb table keeps only in-frame clones and is missing some. The sample carries hundreds of thousands of clones, around 86% recorded once. The CDR3 contains 18 residues. The V end lost 1 base, the J end lost 4 bases, and 19 bases lay between the germline ends. Germline CDR1 LNHNV, CDR2 YYDKDF (reference sequence). This TCR came from a human donor in a cohort sampled during active COVID-19. The sample was peripheral blood. The rearrangement joins TRBV15 to TRBJ2-2, with a tentative D call TRBD2 (6 bases). CDR3 nucleotides: TGTGCCACCAGCAGAGCTGGGACTGCAGGGTTTCTCACCGGGGAGCTGTTTTTT. It is translated as CATSRAGTAGFLTGELFF.